One sample yielded the 26 T cell receptor beta chains listed below, sequenced in a study of blood T cell repertoires in COVID-19. Only in-frame clones appear in the TCRdb table, and some are missing; sequencing was by immunoSEQ multiplex PCR. This table has some 230,000 clones, just under 85% appearing once. The specimen was PBMCs or T cells enriched from blood (not recorded which). The receptors stem from a man aged 35 to 55 who had recovered from COVID-19.

The V gene is TRBV28, the J gene TRBJ1-2; TRBD1 aligns across 8 bases. The CDR3 extends over 15 amino acids. The germline gives CDR1 MDHEN, CDR2 SYDVKM. Trimming removed 5 bases from V and 6 bases from J; junction bases left unmatched: 11. This CDR3 is CASSPHPGQGDGYTF. The DNA of the CDR3 is TGTGCCAGCAGTCCCCACCCTGGACAGGGTGATGGCTACACCTTC.

The CDR3 bases are TGCGCCAGCAGCGCGGTAGCGGCCAGCTCCTACAATGAGCAGTTCTTC. Translated: CASSAVAASSYNEQFF. The V and J genes are TRBV5-1 and TRBJ2-1, with D tentatively TRBD2 (6 bases). CDR1 and CDR2 (germline): SGHRS, YFSETQ. With 4 bases removed from V and 0 bases from J, the gap between germline ends came to 14 bases. The CDR3 contains 16 residues.

The chain employs TRBV4-1 and TRBJ1-1, with TRBD1 matching over 8 bases. Trimming took 3 bases from V and 0 from J; bases not matched to a gene: 9. Germline V gene lookup returns CDR1 MGHRA and CDR2 YSYEKL. CDR3 length: 17 residues. The CDR3 loop reads CASSQPRTGHMNTEAFF. In DNA, the CDR3 is TGCGCCAGCAGCCAGCCTCGGACAGGGCACATGAACACTGAAGCTTTCTTT.

The rearrangement uses TRBV7-2 and TRBJ1-5; 7 bases line up with TRBD1. The length of the CDR3 is 15 residues. CDR1 and CDR2 from the germline V gene are SGHTA and FQGNSA. The J segment lost 4 bases and the V segment lost 4 bases, leaving 7 bases of the junction unmatched. In nucleotides, the CDR3 is TGTGCCAGCAGCTATACCGGGACAGAAAATCAGCCCCAGCATTTT. Translated: CASSYTGTENQPQHF.

This chain connects TRBV6-5 to TRBJ1-5; weak D call: TRBD1 (6 bases). The CDR3 consists of 13 residues. Germline CDR1 reads MNHEY; CDR2 reads SVGAGI. The ends were cut back, 6 bases at V and 7 bases at J, with 13 bases in the middle. The CDR3 region is CASSQRGYQPQHF. The CDR3 DNA reads as TGTGCCAGCAGCCAAAGGGGGTACCAGCCCCAGCATTTT.

This clone occurred once. This chain joins TRBV10-1 and TRBJ2-5; TRBD2 matches at 9 bases. J lost 2 bases, V lost 0 bases, and 1 base had no gene match. This CDR3 has 15 residues. Germline CDR1 is WNHNN and CDR2 is SYGVQD (reference sequence). The DNA for the CDR3 is TGCGCCAGCAGTGAGTCGCTAGCGGGGCAAGAGACCCAGTACTTC. Translating gives CASSESLAGQETQYF.

The genes are TRBV19 and TRBJ1-5; TRBD1 is a possible D gene (5 bases). The CDR3 runs 15 residues. Trimming removed 1 base from V and 5 bases from J, with 12 bases in between. Germline V gives CDR1 LNHDA, CDR2 SQIVND (reference sequence). CDR3 sequence reads: CASSIGQGSYQPQHF. CDR3 nucleotide sequence: TGTGCCAGTAGTATAGGGCAGGGATCTTATCAGCCCCAGCATTTT. Complete variable domain (other parts from reference TRBV19 and TRBJ1-5): DGGITQSPKYLFRKEGQNVTLSCEQNLNHDAMYWYRQDPGQGLRLIYYSQIVNDFQKGDIAEGYSVSREKKESFPLTVTSAQKNPTAFYLCASSIGQGSYQPQHFGDGTRLSIL.

The chain recombines TRBV29-1 with TRBJ2-7, with D unclear. The V gene's germline CDR1 is SQVTM and CDR2 ANQGSEA. The CDR3 is 13 amino acids. Trimming removed 4 bases at V and 4 bases at J, with 14 bases between. CDR3 nucleotides: TGCAGCGTTGGAAAGAAAGTTCGGTACGAGCAGTACTTC. Its protein product is CSVGKKVRYEQYF.

The gene calls are TRBV5-5 and TRBJ1-1, with 9 bases aligning to TRBD1. Germline loops: CDR1 SGHKS, CDR2 YYEKEE (reference sequence). The trim removed 1 base at V and 0 bases at J, leaving 10 bases unmatched. This CDR3 comprises 18 residues. The CDR3 loop reads CASSLWRVTGGMNTEAFF. The CDR3 DNA follows: TGTGCCAGCAGCTTGTGGAGGGTGACAGGGGGGATGAACACTGAAGCTTTCTTT.

V gene TRBV7-2 combines with J gene TRBJ2-2; TRBD2 aligns across 14 bases. V shed 7 bases and J 7 bases; nucleotides not matched to a gene: 5. This CDR3 has 15 amino acids. CDR1 is SGHTA, CDR2 FQGNSA, per germline. The CDR3 protein is CASTRTSGRNGELFF. The CDR3 region has the DNA TGTGCCAGCACGAGGACTAGCGGGAGGAACGGGGAGCTGTTTTTT. Full variable domain (rest looked up from reference TRBV7-2 and TRBJ2-2): GAGVSQSPSNKVTEKGKDVELRCDPISGHTALYWYRQSLGQGLEFLIYFQGNSAPDKSGLPSDRFSAERTGGSVSTLTIQRTQQEDSAVYLCASTRTSGRNGELFFGEGSRLTVL.

In this sample, this clone turned up a few times. The chain uses TRBV12-5 and TRBJ1-1; 10 bases match TRBD1. Trimming cost V 7 bases and J 13 bases; bases outside gene matches: 6. The length of the CDR3 is 11 residues. Germline V gene sequence: CDR1 LGHNT, CDR2 FRNRAP. CDR3 residues: CASAMDRGVFF. The CDR3 coding sequence is TGTGCTAGTGCCATGGACAGGGGGGTTTTCTTT.

V usage is TRBV5-4 and J usage is TRBJ2-7; 7 positions match TRBD2. The CDR3 is 14 amino acids. Per germline, CDR1 SGHNT and CDR2 YYREEE (reference sequence). Trimming cost V 5 bases and J 0 bases; bases outside gene matches: 5. The CDR3 reads CASRGQRDSYEQYF. The DNA for the CDR3 is TGTGCCAGCAGGGGTCAGCGGGACTCCTACGAGCAGTACTTC.

This clone has a handful of counts. This sequence joins TRBV28 and TRBJ1-5, with D possibly TRBD1 on 6 matching bases. In germline, CDR1 is MDHEN, CDR2 SYDVKM. The CDR3 loop spans 17 amino acids. V shed 5 bases and J shed 0 bases, with 17 bases lying between them. The DNA for the CDR3 is TGTGCCAGCAGTAAGGGGTGGGGGCGTAATAGCAATCAGCCCCAGCATTTT. Protein: CASSKGWGRNSNQPQHF.

This clone was counted only a few times. V usage is TRBV5-1 and J usage is TRBJ1-4; 10 positions match TRBD1. Trimming took 3 bases from V and 8 from J; bases not matched to a gene: 10. This CDR3 comprises 16 residues. Germline values: CDR1 SGHRS, CDR2 YFSETQ. CDR3 in amino acids: CASSSPPGQGREKLFF. CDR3 sequence (DNA): TGCGCCAGCAGCTCCCCTCCGGGACAGGGGAGGGAAAAACTGTTTTTT.

Turning to this clone: Other nucleotide sequences from this sample produce the same CDR3. The chain has TRBV30 and TRBJ2-1; weak D call: TRBD2 (5 bases). V lost 2 bases, J lost 0 bases, and 8 bases lay in between. The CDR3 contains 14 residues. Germline values: CDR1 GTSNPN, CDR2 SVGIG (reference sequence). CDR3: CAWSTGSSYNEQFF. The CDR3 DNA is TGTGCCTGGAGTACGGGGAGCTCCTACAATGAGCAGTTCTTC.

The DNA for the CDR3 is TGCGCCAGCACGATTTCCGGGACAGGGGGCGATACGCAGTATTTT. Amino acids: CASTISGTGGDTQYF. This chain joins TRBV5-1 and TRBJ2-3; 12 nucleotides agree with TRBD1. This CDR3 is 15 amino acids long. Trimming cost V 6 bases and J 6 bases; bases outside gene matches: 8. Germline V gene lookup returns CDR1 SGHRS and CDR2 YFSETQ.

This clone was recorded once. The J gene is TRBJ2-2, the V gene TRBV7-2; TRBD2 matches at 7 bases. With V trimmed by 2 bases and J by 8 bases, 5 bases remained unmatched. CDR3 size: 14 residues. Per the germline V gene, CDR1 is SGHTA and CDR2 is FQGNSA. The CDR3 bases are TGTGCCAGCAGCTTATACTCTAGCGGAGGGGAGCTGTTTTTT. Its translation is CASSLYSSGGELFF. Combining the CDR3 with reference TRBV7-2 and TRBJ2-2 gives the whole variable domain GAGVSQSPSNKVTEKGKDVELRCDPISGHTALYWYRQSLGQGLEFLIYFQGNSAPDKSGLPSDRFSAERTGGSVSTLTIQRTQQEDSAVYLCASSLYSSGGELFFGEGSRLTVL.

This clone has only a few counts. The chain uses TRBV27 and TRBJ1-2, with D unclear. The CDR3 is 14 amino acids. Trimming took off 1 base at V and 0 bases at J, with 6 bases between the two ends. Germline assignment: CDR1 MNHEY and CDR2 SMNVEV (reference sequence). CDR3 amino acids: CASSLYQSNYGYTF. The CDR3 DNA reads as TGTGCCAGCAGTTTATATCAGTCTAACTATGGCTACACCTTC.

V usage is TRBV19 and J usage is TRBJ1-4, with a tentative D call TRBD1 (5 bases). The germline gives CDR1 LNHDA, CDR2 SQIVND (reference sequence). This CDR3 has 13 residues. The V end was cut by 6 bases, the J end by 3 bases, with 8 bases between. The CDR3 protein is CASSPGANEKLFF. CDR3 DNA: TGTGCCAGTAGCCCGGGGGCTAATGAAAAACTGTTTTTT.

V and J are TRBV11-2 and TRBJ1-1; weak D call: TRBD1 (6 bases). V was cut by 2 bases and J by 0 bases, with 13 bases left in between. The CDR3 is made up of 16 amino acids. The germline CDR1 and CDR2 sequences are SGHAT and FQNNGV. The CDR3 bases are TGTGCCAGCAGCTTAAACAGGGTTAAAATGAACACTGAAGCTTTCTTT. Translating gives CASSLNRVKMNTEAFF.

The chain carries TRBV5-5 and TRBJ2-7, with D perhaps matching TRBD1 (5 bases). Germline CDR1 SGHKS, CDR2 YYEKEE (reference sequence). The ends were cut back, 4 bases at V and 0 bases at J, with 17 bases in the middle. The CDR3 has 16 amino acids. Written as DNA, the CDR3 is TGTGCCAGCAGCCTTGGCACAGGTATCAGCTCCTACGAGCAGTACTTC. It is translated as CASSLGTGISSYEQYF.

The gene calls are TRBV28 and TRBJ2-7, with 8 bases identical to TRBD2. J was trimmed by 1 base and V by 4 bases; bases with no gene match: 3. The V gene's germline CDR1 is MDHEN and CDR2 SYDVKM. CDR3 length equals 14 residues. CDR3 protein: CASSSRGASYEQYF. The CDR3 DNA reads as TGTGCCAGCAGTTCGCGGGGGGCATCCTACGAGCAGTACTTC. Complete variable domain (other parts from reference TRBV28 and TRBJ2-7): DVKVTQSSRYLVKRTGEKVFLECVQDMDHENMFWYRQDPGLGLRLIYFSYDVKMKEKGDIPEGYSVSREKKERFSLILESASTNQTSMYLCASSSRGASYEQYFGPGTRLTVT.

The chain recombines TRBV5-4 with TRBJ1-6, with 10 bases lining up with TRBD1. V lost 4 bases to trimming and J lost 8 bases; unmatched junction nucleotides: 6. The CDR3 is 15 residues long. Germline CDR1 reads SGHNT; CDR2 reads YYREEE (reference sequence). As DNA, the CDR3 is TGTGCCAGCAGCCCTGGGACAGGGGATTATTCACCCCTCCACTTT. It is translated as CASSPGTGDYSPLHF.

The chain carries TRBV7-9 and TRBJ1-3, with 8 positions matching TRBD1. This CDR3 region has 14 residues. The V segment lost 11 bases and the J segment 2 bases; nucleotides outside the gene matches: 8. Germline loops: CDR1 SEHNR, CDR2 FQNEAQ (reference sequence). CDR3 in amino acids: CALGATGAGNTIYF. As DNA, the CDR3 is TGTGCCTTAGGGGCGACAGGGGCTGGAAACACCATATATTTT.

V is TRBV5-1 and J is TRBJ2-7; 7 nucleotides line up with TRBD1. J was trimmed by 3 bases and V by 3 bases; bases with no gene match: 9. Germline V CDR1 and CDR2: SGHRS, YFSETQ. This CDR3 is built from 15 residues. CDR3 amino acids: CASSSGQTELYEQYF. For the CDR3, the DNA is TGCGCCAGCAGCTCGGGACAGACTGAGCTCTACGAGCAGTACTTC.

V usage is TRBV28 and J usage is TRBJ1-5; D not certain. The V end was cut by 7 bases, the J end by 5 bases, with 12 bases between. Germline-derived CDR1 and CDR2 are MDHEN and SYDVKM. CDR3 length equals 13 residues. This chain's CDR3 is CASTVTRYQPQHF. The CDR3, as DNA: TGTGCCAGCACGGTGACTCGGTATCAGCCCCAGCATTTT.